The 7 T cell receptor beta chains reported below all come from one sample, sequenced in a study of human T cells and chemical hapten exposure. Described time point: patch test 2, 6 weeks after DPC sensitization. The treatment here: therapeutic diphenylcyclopropenone sensitization with weekly scalp DPC. One entry per CDR3 protein, called by TCRdb with MiXCR from the RACE reads. The table shows 73,000 or so distinct CDR3 sequences, with 8.5% occurring only once. Sequencing used whole blood, obtained in connection with sensitization to the hapten diphenylcyclopropenone (DPC). These receptors all stem from a woman aged 50 to 60 with alopecia areata. Some clones in this sample may be carry-over from other donors' samples.

This chain links TRBV2 with TRBJ1-6; TRBD1 is a possible D gene (6 bases). Germline V CDR1 and CDR2: SNHLY, FYNNEI. Trimming pared 1 base from V and 7 bases from J, leaving 11 bases between. The CDR3 has 15 residues. As DNA, the CDR3 is TGTGCCAGCAGTGAAGGGAGGACAGAGAATTCACCCCTCCACTTT. Translated, it gives CASSEGRTENSPLHF. Drawing the rest from reference TRBV2 and TRBJ1-6, the complete variable domain is EPEVTQTPSHQVTQMGQEVILRCVPISNHLYFYWYRQILGQKVEFLVSFYNNEISEKSEIFDDQFSVERPDGSNFTLKIRSTKLEDSAMYFCASSEGRTENSPLHFGNGTRLTVT.

This chain connects TRBV19 to TRBJ1-5, with TRBD1 as a possible D gene (5 bases). The CDR3 extends over 13 amino acids. V was clipped by 9 bases and J by 6 bases, with 15 bases between them. Germline CDR1 LNHDA, CDR2 SQIVND (reference sequence). The CDR3 DNA reads TGTGCCAGCGCCCCAGGGATCGGTCAGCCCCAGCATTTT. Protein product: CASAPGIGQPQHF.

The gene calls are TRBV28 and TRBJ2-6; D not certain. CDR3 length equals 14 residues. With 3 bases removed from V and 4 bases from J, the gap between germline ends came to 7 bases. CDR1 and CDR2 (germline): MDHEN, SYDVKM. CDR3 in amino acids: CASSFRTGANVLTF. In nucleotides, the CDR3 is TGTGCCAGCAGTTTTCGGACCGGGGCCAACGTCCTGACTTTC. Variable domain in full (rest from reference TRBV28 and TRBJ2-6): DVKVTQSSRYLVKRTGEKVFLECVQDMDHENMFWYRQDPGLGLRLIYFSYDVKMKEKGDIPEGYSVSREKKERFSLILESASTNQTSMYLCASSFRTGANVLTFGAGSRLTVL.

There are many counts of this clonotype. V and J are TRBV10-3 and TRBJ2-7; TRBD2 might be the D (5 bases). Deletions cut 2 bases from V and 4 bases from J, with 12 bases between. The V gene's germline CDR1 is ENHRY and CDR2 SYGVKD. The CDR3 totals 14 residues. Written as DNA, the CDR3 is TGTGCCATCAGTGAGATCGGGGTCGAGTACGAGCAGTACTTC. Translating it yields CAISEIGVEYEQYF.

CDR3 coding DNA: TGTGCCAGCAGTTTACGACCGTATGGTGGAGAGACCCAGTACTTC. The encoded protein is CASSLRPYGGETQYF. This rearrangement joins TRBV28 to TRBJ2-5; D call uncertain. V shed 2 bases and J shed 4 bases, with 14 bases lying between them. Germline lookup yields CDR1 MDHEN and CDR2 SYDVKM. CDR3 length: 15 residues.

This clonotype was observed a few times. V gene TRBV29-1 combines with J gene TRBJ2-6; 10 bases agree with TRBD2. This CDR3 has 15 residues. The V gene's germline CDR1 is SQVTM and CDR2 ANQGSEA. J lost 0 bases, V lost 5 bases, and 1 base had no gene match. CDR3 sequence reads: CSVWTSGSGANVLTF. CDR3 DNA: TGCAGCGTTTGGACTAGCGGCTCTGGGGCCAACGTCCTGACTTTC.

The rearrangement joins TRBV7-9 to TRBJ2-3, with 8 bases that match TRBD2. The CDR3 has 17 residues. Germline loops: CDR1 SEHNR, CDR2 FQNEAQ (reference sequence). V trimming: 4 bases; J trimming: 4 bases; junction bases outside the gene matches: 13. As DNA, the CDR3 is TGTGCCAGCAGCTCCATAACGGGAGGGGTCCGTGCAGATACGCAGTATTTT. Amino acid sequence: CASSSITGGVRADTQYF.